This T cell receptor beta chain was sequenced in a study of TIL therapy for anti-PD-1-resistant metastatic lung cancer. From germline, CDR1 is SGHKS and CDR2 YYEKEE (reference sequence). CDR3 length: 16 amino acids. V was pared by 4 bases and J by 9 bases, with 23 bases between. Sequencing used immunoSEQ v3. Libraries were sequenced to roughly 2 million read pairs (survey) or roughly 4.5-6 million (deep). Produced via immunoSEQ multiplex PCR; TCRdb's table is partial and in-frame only. The data show some 15,000 clones, roughly 82% seen once. The time point here: pre-treatment sample, taken before nivolumab and TIL therapy. Enrollment ran from 2017 to early 2020.

The rearrangement links TRBV5-5 to TRBJ1-5; tentative D call: TRBD1 (5 bases). This TCR was recovered from a person between 25 and 79 years old with non-small cell lung cancer. The sequenced sample was blood, obtained at baseline. The CDR3 sequence: CASSPQGGALGRPQHF. CDR3 nucleotide sequence: TGTGCCAGCAGCCCCCAGGGAGGGGCCTTGGGGAGGCCCCAGCATTTT. The whole variable domain, filled in from reference TRBV5-5 and TRBJ1-5, reads DAGVTQSPTHLIKTRGQQVTLRCSPISGHKSVSWYQQVLGQGPQFIFQYYEKEERGRGNFPDRFSARQFPNYSSELNVNALLLGDSALYLCASSPQGGALGRPQHFGDGTRLSIL.